This is a list of T cell receptor beta chains from one sample in a study of cytomegalovirus exposure and HLA in healthy donors. Method: immunoSEQ multiplex PCR; TCRdb's copy keeps in-frame clones and lacks some. The repertoire holds almost 80,000 clones, with under 70% as singletons. Sequenced sample: PBMCs. All receptors derive from a woman in her fifties or sixties in good health and CMV-seropositive. CDR3s include the opening cysteine and the closing phenylalanine or tryptophan. The D gene is left open where the match is weak. Expanded clones get a size class; other rows say once, few or many, or leave the size out.

j_call | v_call | d_call | clone_size | cdr3_aa | cdr3_nt
TRBJ2-3 | TRBV5-1 | TRBD2 | . | CASSLVLGGETDTQYF | TGCGCCAGCAGCTTGGTCTTGGGGGGGGAAACAGATACGCAGTATTTT
TRBJ2-7 | TRBV10-2 | TRBD2 | . | CASGGGPHYEQYF | TGCGCCAGCGGGGGGGGACCCCACTACGAGCAGTACTTC
TRBJ1-2 | TRBV9 | . | . | CASSVDQGNYGYTF | TGTGCCAGCAGCGTAGATCAGGGTAACTATGGCTACACCTTC
TRBJ2-4 | TRBV4-1 | . | few | CASSQGMGTPGGYF | TGCGCCAGCAGCCAAGGAATGGGGACTCCTGGAGGGTACTTC
TRBJ1-2 | TRBV6-6 | . | few | CASILTGDGYTF | TGTGCCAGCATCCTTACCGGGGATGGCTACACCTTC
TRBJ2-5 | TRBV5-5 | TRBD1 | . | CASSLSRDRGQYF | TGTGCCAGCAGCTTGTCCCGGGACAGGGGTCAGTACTTC
TRBJ1-1 | TRBV2 | . | . | CASTAGFMNTEAFF | TGTGCCAGCACCGCAGGGTTCATGAACACTGAAGCTTTCTTT
TRBJ1-5 | TRBV2 | . | . | CASSDVDQPQHF | TGTGCCAGCAGTGACGTTGATCAGCCCCAGCATTTT
TRBJ1-6 | TRBV5-1 | . | . | CASSLKVTAINSPLHF | TGCGCCAGCAGCTTGAAGGTCACAGCCATTAATTCACCCCTCCACTTT
TRBJ2-1 | TRBV25-1 | . | . | CASSVVGGEQFF | TGTGCCAGCAGTGTGGTGGGAGGCGAGCAGTTCTTC
TRBJ2-7 | TRBV7-3 | . | . | CASSFDGGSSYEQYF | TGTGCCAGCAGCTTTGATGGGGGGAGCTCCTACGAGCAGTACTTC
TRBJ2-1 | TRBV6-9 | TRBD2 | . | CASSYLAGGTYNEQFF | TGTGCCAGCAGTTACTTAGCGGGGGGTACCTACAATGAGCAGTTCTTC
TRBJ2-7 | TRBV7-9 | . | . | CASSLVRLSYEQYF | TGTGCCAGCAGCTTAGTAAGACTCTCCTACGAGCAGTACTTC
TRBJ2-7 | TRBV9 | . | . | CASSVADSPGYYEQYF | TGTGCCAGCAGCGTAGCTGACAGCCCCGGCTACTACGAGCAGTACTTC
TRBJ1-1 | TRBV6-1 | . | . | CASSETGILNTEAFF | TGTGCCAGCAGTGAAACAGGGATCCTGAACACTGAAGCTTTCTTT
TRBJ2-1 | TRBV21-1 | . | . | CASSGGAGVSYNEQFF | TGTGCCAGCAGCGGGGGGGCGGGGGTTTCCTACAATGAGCAGTTCTTC
TRBJ1-2 | TRBV6-1 | TRBD1 | . | CASSGLPGTDYGYTF | TGTGCCAGCAGTGGACTCCCCGGGACAGACTATGGCTACACCTTC
TRBJ2-4 | TRBV30 | . | few | CAWSVRGNIQYF | TGTGCCTGGAGTGTCAGGGGAAACATTCAGTACTTC
TRBJ1-6 | TRBV7-9 | TRBD1 | . | CASSLGTGESSPLHF | TGTGCCAGCAGCTTAGGGACAGGCGAGAGTTCACCCCTCCACTTT
TRBJ1-5 | TRBV2 | . | . | CAKKWRDQPQHF | TGTGCCAAAAAATGGAGGGATCAGCCCCAGCATTTT
TRBJ2-3 | TRBV6-6 | TRBD2 | . | CASSFLLAGVGDTQYF | TGTGCCAGCAGTTTCTTACTAGCGGGGGTGGGTGATACGCAGTATTTT
TRBJ2-3 | TRBV9 | TRBD2 | . | CASSQTSGGPDTQYF | TGTGCCAGCAGCCAGACTAGCGGGGGGCCAGATACGCAGTATTTT
TRBJ2-5 | TRBV7-9 | TRBD1 | . | CSSSLDGQGALGETQYF | TGTTCCAGCAGCTTAGATGGACAGGGGGCGTTGGGAGAGACCCAGTACTTC
TRBJ2-1 | TRBV7-3 | . | . | CASSYRPERDEQFF | TGTGCCAGCAGCTATCGTCCGGAACGGGATGAGCAGTTCTTC
TRBJ1-4 | TRBV6-5 | . | . | CASSYSMLAEKLFF | TGTGCCAGCAGTTACTCGATGTTGGCAGAAAAACTGTTTTTT
TRBJ2-2 | TRBV13 | TRBD1 | . | CASSLGGQYGGELFF | TGTGCCAGCAGCTTAGGGGGACAGTACGGCGGGGAGCTGTTTTTT
TRBJ1-1 | TRBV10-3 | . | . | CAMGWGENTEAFF | TGTGCCATGGGATGGGGGGAGAACACTGAAGCTTTCTTT
TRBJ1-2 | TRBV6-5 | TRBD1 | few | CASSSAQGAYGYTF | TGTGCCAGCAGTTCGGCACAGGGGGCCTATGGCTACACCTTC
TRBJ2-2 | TRBV2 | . | . | CASSEGTRTGELFF | TGTGCCAGCAGTGAAGGCACTAGAACCGGGGAGCTGTTTTTT
TRBJ1-1 | TRBV10-3 | . | . | CAIGVAGRRNTEAFF | TGTGCCATCGGTGTCGCGGGACGGAGGAACACTGAAGCTTTCTTT
TRBJ1-1 | TRBV28 | . | . | CASSSPGEMNTEAFF | TGTGCCAGCAGTTCCCCAGGGGAGATGAACACTGAAGCTTTCTTT
TRBJ1-2 | TRBV5-5 | . | . | CASSLAGEYGYTF | TGTGCCAGCAGCTTGGCCGGAGAGTATGGCTACACCTTC
TRBJ1-4 | TRBV27 | . | . | CASSWGQGGEKLFF | TGTGCCAGCTCTTGGGGCCAAGGCGGTGAAAAACTGTTTTTT
TRBJ1-1 | TRBV7-9 | . | . | CASSQTGTEAFF | TGTGCCAGCAGCCAGACCGGGACTGAAGCTTTCTTT
TRBJ2-1 | TRBV27 | TRBD2 | . | CASKGDSGRRYNEQFF | TGTGCCAGCAAGGGGGATAGCGGGAGAAGATACAATGAGCAGTTCTTC
TRBJ2-3 | TRBV19 | . | once | CASRGGATSLITDTQYF | TGTGCCAGCAGAGGGGGGGCGACCTCCTTAATCACAGATACGCAGTATTTT
TRBJ2-3 | TRBV7-9 | . | few | CASSLAQGTNTQYF | TGTGCCAGCAGCTTAGCTCAGGGCACGAATACGCAGTATTTT
TRBJ2-2 | TRBV10-1 | . | . | CASNAGRSIGELFF | TGCGCCAGCAATGCGGGTAGAAGCATCGGGGAGCTGTTTTTT
TRBJ2-3 | TRBV6-1 | TRBD2 | . | CASSGVWGGSRSDTQYF | TGTGCCAGCAGTGGAGTGTGGGGAGGGTCCAGGTCAGATACGCAGTATTTT
TRBJ2-5 | TRBV2 | . | once | CASSGTRETQYF | TGTGCCAGCAGTGGGACACGAGAGACCCAGTACTTC
TRBJ2-5 | TRBV5-1 | TRBD1 | . | CASGGTGSPETQYF | TGCGCCAGCGGCGGGACAGGGTCCCCAGAGACCCAGTACTTC
TRBJ1-2 | TRBV19 | . | . | CASSIGTGVGRGYTF | TGTGCCAGTAGTATTGGAACAGGTGTTGGGAGGGGCTACACCTTC
TRBJ1-1 | TRBV7-9 | . | . | CSSSYVRGAAFF | TGTTCCAGCAGTTATGTCAGGGGAGCAGCTTTCTTT
TRBJ2-1 | TRBV19 | TRBD1 | . | CASSPRSGTGHEQFF | TGTGCCAGTAGTCCCCGTTCCGGGACAGGGCATGAGCAGTTCTTC
TRBJ2-7 | TRBV7-9 | . | . | CASSFGGAYEQYF | TGTGCCAGCAGCTTTGGGGGGGCATACGAGCAGTACTTC
TRBJ2-3 | TRBV7-2 | . | few | CASSANFLSTDTQYF | TGTGCCAGCAGCGCGAACTTCCTAAGCACAGATACGCAGTATTTT
TRBJ2-3 | TRBV7-3 | . | . | CASSLMSGAADTQYF | TGTGCCAGCAGCTTAATGAGTGGGGCTGCAGATACGCAGTATTTT
TRBJ2-5 | TRBV27 | TRBD1 | . | CASSSSQVSGQGLMETQYF | TGTGCCAGCAGTTCTTCACAGGTGTCAGGACAGGGCTTAATGGAGACCCAGTACTTC
TRBJ2-2 | TRBV10-1 | . | few | CASSENLETTGELFF | TGCGCCAGCAGTGAAAATCTTGAAACAACCGGGGAGCTGTTTTTT
TRBJ1-5 | TRBV5-1 | . | . | CASSLGAGDSNQPQHF | TGCGCCAGCAGCTTGGGTGCAGGGGATAGCAATCAGCCCCAGCATTTT